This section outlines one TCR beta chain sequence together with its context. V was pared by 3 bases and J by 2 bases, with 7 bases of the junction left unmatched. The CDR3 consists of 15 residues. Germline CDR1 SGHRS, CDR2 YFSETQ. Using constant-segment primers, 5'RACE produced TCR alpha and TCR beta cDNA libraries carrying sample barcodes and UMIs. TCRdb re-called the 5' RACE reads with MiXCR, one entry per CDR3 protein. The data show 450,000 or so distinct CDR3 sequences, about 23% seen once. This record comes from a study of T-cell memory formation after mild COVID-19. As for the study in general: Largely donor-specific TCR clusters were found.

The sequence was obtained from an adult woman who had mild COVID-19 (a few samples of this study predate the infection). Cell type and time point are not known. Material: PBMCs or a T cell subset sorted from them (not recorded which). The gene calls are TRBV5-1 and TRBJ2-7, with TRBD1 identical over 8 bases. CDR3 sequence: CASSSPPTGAYEQYF. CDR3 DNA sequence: TGCGCCAGCAGCTCACCTCCGACAGGGGCCTACGAGCAGTACTTC.